This T cell receptor beta chain was captured in a study of T cells in Graves' hyperthyroidism and ophthalmopathy. TCR beta CDR3 regions were amplified from RNA. The HTBI primer set was used in a first-round RT-PCR of the TCR CDR3. TCRdb independently ran MiXCR on the multiplex PCR reads; one entry per CDR3 protein. The sample holds approximately 300,000 distinct CDR3 sequences, approximately 15% seen once. CDR1 MNHEY and CDR2 SMNVEV come from the germline V gene (reference sequence). The CDR3 sequence is 15 residues long. V dropped 8 bases and J dropped 7 bases, with 18 bases sitting between them. Fresh 10 ml peripheral blood yielded PBMCs. This clonotype was found many times. As yet, its antigen is unknown. Overall study results and limits: Researchers found most expanded thyroid clonotypes above 0.001 in blood as well. A 13 V-J model separated ophthalmopathy from stable hyperthyroidism.

This clonotype was sampled from a woman aged 60 to 75 with Graves' ophthalmopathy. The V and J genes are TRBV27 and TRBJ1-6, with D tentatively TRBD1 (5 bases). The sample taken for sequencing was blood. The CDR3 reads CASRMRIGVNSPLHF. As DNA, the CDR3 is TGTGCCAGCCGGATGCGCATAGGGGTCAATTCACCCCTCCACTTT.